This T cell receptor beta chain emerged from a study of cytomegalovirus exposure and HLA in healthy donors. Findings of the study overall: In vitro work confirmed that a few CMV-associated chains recognize CMV antigens. An ancestry cluster, one associated with Asian ancestry, reportedly showed fewer N-insertions than the approximately 660-donor mean in a later analysis.

Details on this clone: The antigen is unknown.

With 60 Vbeta and 13 Jbeta primers, the PCR was carried out. Produced via immunoSEQ multiplex PCR; TCRdb's table is partial and in-frame only. The table shows some 150,000 clones, with 80% to 90% occurring only once. The CDR3 has 14 residues. Germline loops: CDR1 KGHSH, CDR2 LQKENI. Deletions cut 5 bases from V and 2 bases from J, with 12 bases between. The sequence was obtained from a woman between 25 and 40 years old in good health and CMV-seronegative. This sequence joins TRBV18 and TRBJ1-2, with D perhaps TRBD1 (5 bases). The specimen was PBMCs. CDR3 DNA sequence: TGTGCCAGCTCAAACCAGGGTCTAAACTATGGCTACACCTTC. Its protein product is CASSNQGLNYGYTF.